This T cell receptor beta chain was observed in a study of blood T cell repertoires in COVID-19. The CDR3 covers 13 residues. CDR1 SNHLY and CDR2 FYNNEI come from the germline V gene. V lost 0 bases to trimming and J lost 9 bases; unmatched junction nucleotides: 3. Under the authors' procedure: Amplifying reference gene primers gave estimates of nucleated cell counts. Profiled with immunoSEQ multiplex PCR; TCRdb holds only in-frame clones, not every one. V and J calls and clone size are as listed in that table; D and trimming were resolved from the DNA. The sample records around 250,000 clones, 89% being singletons.

The sequenced sample was peripheral blood. The chain is built from TRBV2 and TRBJ2-7, with 9 bases fitting TRBD2. The sequence derives from a woman aged 40 to 49 who had recovered from COVID-19. The CDR3 sequence: CASSEAAGLAQYF. The CDR3 DNA follows: TGTGCCAGCAGTGAAGCGGCGGGACTAGCGCAGTACTTC. Drawing the rest from reference TRBV2 and TRBJ2-7, the complete variable domain is EPEVTQTPSHQVTQMGQEVILRCVPISNHLYFYWYRQILGQKVEFLVSFYNNEISEKSEIFDDQFSVERPDGSNFTLKIRSTKLEDSAMYFCASSEAAGLAQYFGPGTRLTVT.